The rows below give T cell receptor beta chains drawn from one sample of a study of T cell responses to AZD1222 COVID-19 vaccine. Measured with immunoSEQ multiplex PCR; TCRdb has only the in-frame clones, and not every one. The sample contains tens of thousands of clones, more than 75% of which appear only once. This specimen consisted of peripheral blood, obtained on day 0 of MenACWY control vaccination. These receptors all come from an adult in good health. CDR3s include the opening cysteine and the closing phenylalanine or tryptophan. A D gene is named only where the DNA matches it firmly. Clone size, where shown, is once, few, many, or a class for clones that have expanded.

>-|-|TRBV18|TRBJ2-2
CASSPVVATGELFF
TGTGCCAGCTCACCCGTCGTCGCTACCGGGGAGCTGTTTTTT
>-|TRBD2|TRBV29-1|TRBJ2-1
CSVEAPGRDQFF
TGCAGCGTTGAGGCCCCGGGGAGGGATCAGTTCTTC
>-|-|TRBV6-2/TRBV6-3|TRBJ1-6
CASSPPGSYNSPLHF
TGTGCCAGCAGTCCGCCGGGCTCCTATAATTCACCCCTCCACTTT
>-|-|TRBV28|TRBJ2-7
CASSSPYRASYEQYF
TGTGCCAGCAGTTCCCCTTACAGGGCCTCCTACGAGCAGTACTTC
>-|-|TRBV7-9|TRBJ2-3
CASSSLTDTQYF
TGTGCCAGCAGCTCACTAACAGATACGCAGTATTTT
>once|-|TRBV27|TRBJ2-6
CASKQGLYSGANVLTF
TGTGCCAGCAAACAGGGACTATACTCTGGGGCCAACGTCCTGACTTTC
>-|-|TRBV7-8|TRBJ2-5
CASSYRGETQYF
TGTGCCAGCAGCTACCGGGGAGAGACCCAGTACTTC
>-|-|TRBV24-1|TRBJ2-2
CATSAPRAGVAGELFF
TGTGCCACCAGTGCCCCCCGGGCAGGCGTAGCCGGGGAGCTGTTTTTT
>-|-|TRBV18|TRBJ2-7
CASSSGTFRDEQYF
TGTGCCAGCTCGTCCGGGACTTTCAGAGACGAGCAGTACTTC
>-|TRBD2|TRBV4-1|TRBJ2-1
CASSPLTSGEARFF
TGCGCCAGCAGCCCGCTAACTAGCGGAGAAGCGAGGTTCTTC
>few|TRBD2|TRBV15|TRBJ2-1
CATSTPGLDAQFF
TGTGCCACCAGCACGCCGGGACTAGATGCGCAGTTCTTC
>-|TRBD1|TRBV27|TRBJ2-5
CASSPNRGGETQYF
TGTGCCAGCAGTCCCAACAGGGGTGGGGAGACCCAGTACTTC
>-|-|TRBV7-9|TRBJ1-1
CASSLSGLTEAFF
TGTGCCAGCAGCTTATCAGGGTTGACTGAAGCTTTCTTT
>-|-|TRBV7-9|TRBJ1-3
CASSLQGPPGNTIYF
TGTGCCAGCAGCTTACAGGGGCCCCCGGGAAACACCATATATTTT
>-|TRBD1|TRBV19|TRBJ2-7
CATTYGTGDREQYF
TGTGCCACAACTTACGGGACAGGGGATCGGGAGCAGTACTTC
>-|-|TRBV28|TRBJ1-2
CASSSPDRFGGYTF
TGTGCCAGCAGCTCCCCCGACAGGTTCGGCGGCTACACCTTC
>-|-|TRBV6-5|TRBJ2-3
CASSFNRGLTDTQYF
TGTGCCAGCAGTTTCAACAGGGGACTCACAGATACGCAGTATTTT
>-|-|TRBV6-2/TRBV6-3|TRBJ2-5
CASSYVGEETQYF
TGTGCCAGCAGTTACGTCGGGGAAGAGACCCAGTACTTC
>-|-|TRBV11-3|TRBJ2-1
CASSLGGYNEQFF
TGTGCCAGCAGCTTGGGGGGTTACAATGAGCAGTTCTTC
>-|-|TRBV4-2|TRBJ2-2
CASSQDLVGAGELFF
TGTGCCAGCAGCCAAGATTTAGTAGGGGCCGGGGAGCTGTTTTTT
>-|-|TRBV9|TRBJ2-7
CASSVGPGVSEQYF
TGTGCCAGCAGCGTCGGACCGGGCGTTTCCGAGCAGTACTTC
>-|TRBD1|TRBV19|TRBJ1-5
CASMTGTGWNQPQHF
TGTGCCAGTATGACCGGGACAGGATGGAATCAGCCCCAGCATTTT
>-|-|TRBV3-1/TRBV3-2|TRBJ2-7
CASSQDTQEGQYF
TGTGCCAGCAGCCAAGATACACAAGAGGGGCAGTACTTC
>-|-|TRBV18|TRBJ2-7
CASSRITGQINRPYEQYF
TGTGCCAGCTCACGAATTACGGGGCAGATCAACAGGCCCTACGAGCAGTACTTC
>once|-|TRBV11-3|TRBJ2-3
CASSLARAGDTQYF
TGTGCCAGCAGCTTAGCCAGGGCGGGAGATACGCAGTATTTT
>-|-|TRBV6-2/TRBV6-3|TRBJ1-6
CASSYISGSPLHF
TGTGCCAGCAGTTACATCAGTGGATCACCCCTCCACTTT
>-|-|TRBV11-2|TRBJ2-5
CASSPQGLETQYF
TGTGCCAGCAGCCCGCAGGGGTTGGAGACCCAGTACTTC
>-|-|TRBV7-2|TRBJ1-5
CASSQDIHQPQHF
TGTGCCAGCAGCCAGGACATTCATCAGCCCCAGCATTTT
>-|-|TRBV5-1|TRBJ2-7
CASTPTGLQRPEQYF
TGCGCCAGCACCCCGACCGGACTTCAGAGACCCGAGCAGTACTTC
>-|-|TRBV28|TRBJ1-5
CASNTGNQPQHF
TGTGCCAGCAATACGGGGAATCAGCCCCAGCATTTT
>-|-|TRBV28|TRBJ2-7
CATMQYEQYF
TGTGCCACCATGCAATACGAGCAGTACTTC
>-|-|TRBV11-1|TRBJ1-2
CASSFGSRSRGYTF
TGTGCCAGCAGCTTTGGGTCCAGGTCTCGGGGCTACACCTTC
>-|-|TRBV9|TRBJ2-1
CASSVARGANNEQFF
TGTGCCAGCAGCGTAGCCAGGGGCGCGAACAATGAGCAGTTCTTC
>-|-|TRBV5-4|TRBJ2-6
CASSRQVSGANVLTF
TGTGCCAGCAGCCGACAGGTCTCTGGGGCCAACGTCCTGACTTTC
>once|-|TRBV7-8|TRBJ1-4
CASSTHATNEKLFF
TGTGCCAGCAGCACACATGCAACTAATGAAAAACTGTTTTTT
>-|-|TRBV7-9|TRBJ2-4
CASSLRENIQYF
TGTGCCAGCAGCCTCCGGGAAAACATTCAGTACTTC
>-|-|TRBV5-4|TRBJ2-3
CASSRSLSTDTQYF
TGTGCCAGCAGCCGTAGTTTGAGCACAGATACGCAGTATTTT
>-|TRBD1|TRBV7-9|TRBJ2-7
CASRQGTYEQYF
TGTGCCAGCCGACAGGGCACCTACGAGCAGTACTTC
>-|TRBD2|TRBV18|TRBJ2-3
CASCWDYTDTQYF
TGTGCCAGCTGCTGGGACTACACAGATACGCAGTATTTT
>once|-|TRBV7-6|TRBJ2-2
CASSLGGTNTGELFF
TGTGCCAGCAGCTTAGGTGGGACAAACACCGGGGAGCTGTTTTTT
>-|-|TRBV19|TRBJ2-5
CASSMDLGRGETQYF
TGTGCCAGTAGTATGGACTTGGGGCGGGGAGAGACCCAGTACTTC
>-|-|TRBV25-1|TRBJ2-1
CASSESRVHYNEQFF
TGTGCCAGCAGTGAATCGCGGGTCCACTACAATGAGCAGTTCTTC
>-|-|TRBV19|TRBJ1-2
CASSIADGGGYTF
TGTGCCAGTAGTATAGCGGACGGGGGCGGCTACACCTTC
>-|-|TRBV29-1|TRBJ1-3
CSVDTGNTIYF
TGCAGCGTTGACACCGGAAACACCATATATTTT